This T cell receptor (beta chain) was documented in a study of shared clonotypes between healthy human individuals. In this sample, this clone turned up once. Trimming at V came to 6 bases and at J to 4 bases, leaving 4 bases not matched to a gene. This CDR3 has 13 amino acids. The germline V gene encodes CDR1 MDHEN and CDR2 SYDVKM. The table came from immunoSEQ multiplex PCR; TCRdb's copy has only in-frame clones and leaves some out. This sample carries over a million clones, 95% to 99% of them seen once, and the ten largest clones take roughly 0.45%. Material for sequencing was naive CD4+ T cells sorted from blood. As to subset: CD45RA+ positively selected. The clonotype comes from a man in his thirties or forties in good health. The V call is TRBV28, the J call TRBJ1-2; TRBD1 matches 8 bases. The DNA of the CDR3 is TGTGCCAGCAGACTGGGACAGGCCTATGGCTACACCTTC. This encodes CASRLGQAYGYTF.